The 22 T cell receptor beta chains reported below all come from one sample, sequenced in a study of somatic mutations in cytotoxic T cells in rheumatoid arthritis. Method: immunoSEQ multiplex PCR; TCRdb's copy keeps in-frame clones and lacks some. The sample has about 15,000 clones; roughly 77% are singletons. Sequencing input: CD8+ T cells sorted from blood. The source of these receptors is an adult with rheumatoid arthritis.

The chain combines TRBV5-4 with TRBJ2-7; D is tentatively TRBD1 or TRBD2 (5 bases each). The germline V gene has CDR1 SGHNT and CDR2 YYREEE (reference sequence). This CDR3 contains 13 residues. V lost 2 bases to trimming and J lost 6 bases, with 12 bases between them. For the CDR3, the DNA is TGTGCCAGCAGCTTTGGGGGTCCAGGCGAGCAGTACTTC. This sequence encodes CASSFGGPGEQYF.

The V call is TRBV28, the J call TRBJ2-5; 9 positions match TRBD1. This CDR3 spans 14 amino acids. CDR1 and CDR2 from the germline V gene are MDHEN and SYDVKM. With 5 bases clipped from V and 5 bases from J, the junction kept 6 bases outside the gene matches. CDR3 in amino acids: CASSPDRGMETQYF. As DNA, the CDR3 is TGTGCCAGCAGTCCTGACAGGGGGATGGAGACCCAGTACTTC.

The chain employs TRBV5-6 and TRBJ1-5; D is ambiguous. Trimming cost V 0 bases and J 7 bases, with 14 bases left between them. Per germline, CDR1 SGHDT and CDR2 YYEEEE. The CDR3 sequence is 15 residues long. CDR3: CASSLADALNQPQHF. CDR3 coding DNA: TGTGCCAGCAGCTTGGCGGACGCCCTAAACCAGCCCCAGCATTTT.

The V call is TRBV4-1, the J call TRBJ1-6; D ambiguous. Trimming shortened V by 0 bases and J by 8 bases, and 11 bases separated the two germline ends. This CDR3 spans 15 amino acids. The V gene's germline CDR1 is MGHRA and CDR2 YSYEKL. DNA of the CDR3: TGCGCCAGCAGCCAAGATGCGGGTTATGATTCACCCCTCCACTTT. Encoded protein: CASSQDAGYDSPLHF.

This clone was observed a handful of times. The chain employs TRBV7-6 and TRBJ2-7; weak D call: TRBD2 (6 bases). The CDR3 loop spans 15 amino acids. The germline gives CDR1 SGHVS, CDR2 FNYEAQ. The ends were cut back, 2 bases at V and 2 bases at J, with 13 bases in the middle. The CDR3 nucleotides read TGTGCCAGCAGCTTAAGGTCTGGCGGGACCTACGAGCAGTACTTC. Its protein is CASSLRSGGTYEQYF.

The rearrangement joins TRBV30 to TRBJ1-2; D call uncertain. This CDR3 region has 13 residues. Germline values: CDR1 GTSNPN, CDR2 SVGIG (reference sequence). Trimming took 0 bases from V and 3 from J, leaving 8 bases between them. The CDR3 DNA is TGTGCCTGGAGTGTAGCAGCGGACTATGGCTACACCTTC. This sequence encodes CAWSVAADYGYTF.

The rearrangement links TRBV29-1 to TRBJ2-7; D gene ambiguous. The germline V and J ends were trimmed by 0 bases and 2 bases, with 11 bases remaining between them. Germline V lookup: CDR1 SQVTM, CDR2 ANQGSEA. There are 14 residues in the CDR3. The CDR3 spells CSVEDPRTPYEQYF. The CDR3 DNA is TGCAGCGTTGAAGATCCTAGGACCCCCTACGAGCAGTACTTC.

This clone was seen just once. The chain links TRBV7-7 to TRBJ1-1; the D is unclear. Trimming took off 5 bases at V and 0 bases at J, with 7 bases between the two ends. The CDR3 has 13 residues. CDR1 and CDR2 from the germline V gene are SSHAT and FNYEAQ (reference sequence). In DNA, the CDR3 is TGTGCCAGCAGCGCGACACTGAACACTGAAGCTTTCTTT. Its protein product is CASSATLNTEAFF.

This clone was recorded only once. The chain joins TRBV15 to TRBJ2-1; TRBD2 matches 13 bases. Germline values: CDR1 LNHNV, CDR2 YYDKDF (reference sequence). V lost 2 bases, J lost 8 bases, and 3 bases stayed unmatched. There are 15 residues in the CDR3. This CDR3 reads CATSRLTSGRYEQFF. The CDR3 nucleotides read TGTGCCACCAGCAGACTGACTAGCGGGAGGTATGAGCAGTTCTTC.

This sequence joins TRBV10-3 and TRBJ2-7, with D maybe TRBD2 (5 bases). The CDR3 consists of 14 residues. Trimming took off 3 bases at V and 1 base at J, with 10 bases between the two ends. CDR1 is ENHRY and CDR2 is SYGVKD in the germline V gene. CDR3 DNA: TGTGCCATCAGTGATTCCGGGATGTCCTACGAGCAGTACTTC. Its translation is CAISDSGMSYEQYF.

This sequence joins TRBV2 and TRBJ1-2, with a weak D call TRBD1 (5 bases). The CDR3 runs 11 residues. Germline V gives CDR1 SNHLY, CDR2 FYNNEI. Trimming pared 2 bases from V and 8 bases from J, leaving 6 bases between. The CDR3 protein is CASSEWGGYTF. In DNA form, the CDR3 reads TGTGCCAGCAGTGAATGGGGGGGCTACACCTTC.

This clone was seen more than once but under ten times. This chain joins TRBV7-6 and TRBJ2-1; 9 nucleotides align to TRBD2. The CDR3 sequence is 16 residues long. Germline V gene data show CDR1 as SGHVS and CDR2 as FNYEAQ. With 5 bases clipped from V and 0 bases from J, the junction kept 5 bases outside the gene matches. The CDR3 here is CASSPSGGNSYNEQFF. The DNA for the CDR3 is TGTGCCAGCAGCCCGAGCGGGGGGAACTCCTACAATGAGCAGTTCTTC. The full variable domain, in which reference TRBV7-6 and TRBJ2-1 provide the parts outside the CDR3, is GAGVSQSPRYKVTKRGQDVALRCDPISGHVSLYWYRQALGQGPEFLTYFNYEAQQDKSGLPNDRFSAERPEGSISTLTIQRTEQRDSAMYRCASSPSGGNSYNEQFFGPGTRLTVL.

V gene TRBV11-2 combines with J gene TRBJ2-7; TRBD2 matches 9 bases. The CDR3 is 15 amino acids. Losses at the gene ends were 6 bases for V and 1 base for J; bases not matched to a gene: 7. Germline V lookup: CDR1 SGHAT, CDR2 FQNNGV. The CDR3 DNA reads TGTGCCAGCAGATTTAGCGGGGGCGGGTCCTACGAGCAGTACTTC. It specifies CASRFSGGGSYEQYF.

The chain links TRBV25-1 to TRBJ2-7; 7 nucleotides align to TRBD1. With V trimmed by 8 bases and J by 6 bases, 4 bases remained unmatched. The CDR3 loop spans 11 amino acids. Germline V CDR1 and CDR2: MGHDK, SYGVNS. The CDR3 nucleotides are TGTGCCAGCGCGACAGGGTTCGAGCAGTACTTC. Translation gives CASATGFEQYF.

The chain couples TRBV29-1 to TRBJ1-4; D may be TRBD1 (6 bases). This CDR3 has 13 residues. Germline V gene lookup returns CDR1 SQVTM and CDR2 ANQGSEA. The germline V and J ends were trimmed by 4 bases and 4 bases, with 10 bases remaining between them. The CDR3 DNA reads TGCAGCGTTGCAGGGGAGGGTAATGAAAAACTGTTTTTT. Residues: CSVAGEGNEKLFF.

The CDR3 nucleotides read TGTGCCAGTAGTCAATGGGGGACAAGAACCCTTAACTATGGCTACACCTTC. Translating it yields CASSQWGTRTLNYGYTF. This chain connects TRBV19 to TRBJ1-2; perhaps TRBD1 as D (6 bases). The CDR3 has 17 amino acids. The germline CDR1 and CDR2 sequences are LNHDA and SQIVND (reference sequence). V was cut by 5 bases and J by 1 base, with 20 bases left in between.

The V call is TRBV27, the J call TRBJ2-5, with 8 bases that match TRBD2. Looked up from germline, CDR1 is MNHEY and CDR2 is SMNVEV (reference sequence). The CDR3 extends over 13 amino acids. V was clipped by 5 bases and J by 4 bases; unmatched bases: 3. The CDR3 DNA follows: TGTGCCAGCAGTACCGGGGGGGGAGAGACCCAGTACTTC. Translating it yields CASSTGGGETQYF.

The gene calls are TRBV29-1 and TRBJ2-7; no reliable D call. The CDR3 consists of 15 residues. In germline, CDR1 is SQVTM, CDR2 ANQGSEA. V shed 6 bases and J shed 2 bases, with 20 bases lying between them. CDR3 sequence reads: CSVAVAVGSPYEQYF. The CDR3 DNA reads TGCAGCGTAGCCGTGGCAGTTGGGTCTCCCTACGAGCAGTACTTC.

The rearrangement links TRBV13 to TRBJ2-4, with TRBD2 matching 10 bases. The CDR3 has 16 residues. The germline CDR1 and CDR2 sequences are PRHDT and FYEKMQ (reference sequence). Germline trimming cut 2 bases from V and 4 bases from J; bases unmatched to any gene: 5. CDR3 nucleotide sequence: TGTGCCAGCAGCTTATCTGGTAGCGGGGGGAAAAACATTCAGTACTTC. Its translation is CASSLSGSGGKNIQYF.

V is TRBV6-6 and J is TRBJ2-4; D may match TRBD1 or TRBD2 (5 bases each). The V gene lost 6 bases and the J gene lost 5 bases, with 14 bases spanning the gap. Germline lookup yields CDR1 MNHNY and CDR2 SVGAGI (reference sequence). The CDR3 length is 14 residues. The CDR3, as DNA: TGTGCCAGCAGAACTGAGGGACGACAAAACATTCAGTACTTC. This codes for CASRTEGRQNIQYF.

The gene calls are TRBV2 and TRBJ1-1; no reliable D call. The ends were cut back, 7 bases at V and 2 bases at J, with 11 bases in the middle. From germline, CDR1 is SNHLY and CDR2 FYNNEI. The CDR3 has 13 residues. The CDR3 reads CASTIFTNTEAFF. CDR3 DNA: TGTGCCAGCACCATATTTACTAACACTGAAGCTTTCTTT.

V usage is TRBV7-8 and J usage is TRBJ1-2, with TRBD1 identical over 9 bases. Germline V CDR1 and CDR2: SGHVS, FQNEAQ. J lost 6 bases, V lost 5 bases, and 7 bases had no gene match. The CDR3 totals 14 residues. DNA of the CDR3: TGTGCCAGCAGCCTCCCGGGGACAGGGCATGGCTACACCTTC. It is translated as CASSLPGTGHGYTF.